Listed below are T cell receptor beta chains from one sample, sequenced in a study of blood T cells in healthy people across ages. TCRdb independently ran MiXCR on the 5' RACE reads; one entry per CDR3 protein. The sample carries approximately 960,000 distinct CDR3 sequences, about 29% recorded once. These data were likewise used in another study, on T cells of mothers and their children.

The sample comprised blood. These receptors were taken from a woman in her thirties or forties in good health. CDR3s include the opening cysteine and the closing phenylalanine or tryptophan. A D gene is named only where the DNA matches it firmly. Clone size, where shown, is once, few, many, or a class for clones that have expanded.

j_call clone_size d_call v_call cdr3_aa cdr3_nt
TRBJ2-5 few - TRBV9 CASSNGWEETQYF TGTGCCAGCAGTAATGGATGGGAGGAGACCCAGTACTTC
TRBJ2-3 - - TRBV6-4 CASSEAIGDTQYF TGTGCCAGCAGTGAAGCAATTGGAGATACGCAGTATTTT
TRBJ2-1 few TRBD1 TRBV29-1 CSVEEGTGYNEQFF TGCAGCGTTGAAGAAGGGACAGGTTACAATGAGCAGTTCTTC
TRBJ1-5 - - TRBV6-6 CAGSHSSGQGTNQPQHF TGTGCCGGCAGTCACTCGTCCGGGCAGGGGACGAATCAGCCCCAGCATTTT
TRBJ2-5 - TRBD2 TRBV15 CATSRDTLAGGQETQYF TGTGCCACCAGCAGAGATACGCTAGCGGGGGGTCAGGAGACCCAGTACTTC
TRBJ1-1 few TRBD1 TRBV28 CASSPGQEAEAFF TGTGCCAGCAGTCCGGGACAGGAGGCTGAAGCTTTCTTT
TRBJ2-7 many - TRBV4-2 CASSQERGYEQYF TGTGCCAGCAGCCAAGAACGAGGCTACGAGCAGTACTTC
TRBJ2-1 - TRBD1 TRBV5-1 CASSPGTGWDEQFF TGCGCCAGCAGTCCCGGGACAGGGTGGGATGAGCAGTTCTTC
TRBJ1-1 few - TRBV4-1 CASSQDVYYDREAFF TGCGCCAGCAGCCAAGACGTGTACTACGACAGAGAAGCTTTCTTT
TRBJ2-1 - TRBD2 TRBV27 CASSPFTSGLLFF TGTGCCAGCAGTCCCTTCACTAGCGGGTTATTGTTCTTC